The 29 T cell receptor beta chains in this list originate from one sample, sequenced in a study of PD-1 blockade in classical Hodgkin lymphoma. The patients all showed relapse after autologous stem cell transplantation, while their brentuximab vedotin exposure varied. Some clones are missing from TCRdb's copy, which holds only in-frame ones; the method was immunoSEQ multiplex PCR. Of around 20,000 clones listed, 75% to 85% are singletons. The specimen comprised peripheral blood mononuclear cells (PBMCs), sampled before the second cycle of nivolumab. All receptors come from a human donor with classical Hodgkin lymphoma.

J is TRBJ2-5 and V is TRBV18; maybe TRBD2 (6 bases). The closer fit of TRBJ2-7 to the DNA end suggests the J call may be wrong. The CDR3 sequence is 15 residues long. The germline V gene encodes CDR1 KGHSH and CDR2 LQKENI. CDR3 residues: CASSPSGPGVYEQYF. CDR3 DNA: TGTGCCAGCTCACCATCAGGACCGGGGGTCTACGAGCAGTACTTC.

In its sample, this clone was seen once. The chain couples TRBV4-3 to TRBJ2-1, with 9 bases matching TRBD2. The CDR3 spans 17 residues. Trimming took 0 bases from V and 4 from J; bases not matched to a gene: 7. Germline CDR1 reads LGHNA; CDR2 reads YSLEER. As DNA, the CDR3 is TGCGCCAGCAGCCAAGATTGGCTAGCGGGAACTTACAATGAGCAGTTCTTC. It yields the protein CASSQDWLAGTYNEQFF.

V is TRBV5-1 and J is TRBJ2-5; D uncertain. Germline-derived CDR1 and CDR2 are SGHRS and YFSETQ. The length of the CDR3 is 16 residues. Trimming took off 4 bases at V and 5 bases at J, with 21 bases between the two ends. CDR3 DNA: TGCGCCAGCAGCGACCCCCTGGCTAGAATTAGGGAGACCCAGTACTTC. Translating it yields CASSDPLARIRETQYF.

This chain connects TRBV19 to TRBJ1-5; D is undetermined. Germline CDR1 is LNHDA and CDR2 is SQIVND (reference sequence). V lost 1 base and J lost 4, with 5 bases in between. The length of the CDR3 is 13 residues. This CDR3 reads CASSIATNQPQHF. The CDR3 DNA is TGTGCCAGTAGTATAGCCACAAATCAGCCCCAGCATTTT.

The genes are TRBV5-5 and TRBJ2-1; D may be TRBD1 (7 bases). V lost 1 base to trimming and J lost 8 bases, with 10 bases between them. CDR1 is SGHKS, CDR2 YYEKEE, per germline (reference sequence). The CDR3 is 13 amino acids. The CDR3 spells CASSLSRGDEQFF. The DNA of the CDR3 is TGTGCCAGCAGCTTGTCCAGGGGGGATGAGCAGTTCTTC. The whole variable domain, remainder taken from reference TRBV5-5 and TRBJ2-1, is DAGVTQSPTHLIKTRGQQVTLRCSPISGHKSVSWYQQVLGQGPQFIFQYYEKEERGRGNFPDRFSARQFPNYSSELNVNALLLGDSALYLCASSLSRGDEQFFGPGTRLTVL.

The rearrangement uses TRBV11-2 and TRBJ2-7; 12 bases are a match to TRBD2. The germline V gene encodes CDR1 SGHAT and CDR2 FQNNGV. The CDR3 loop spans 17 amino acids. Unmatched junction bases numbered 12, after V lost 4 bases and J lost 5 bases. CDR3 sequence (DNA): TGTGCCAGCAGCTCCTTACGCCCTAGCGGGAGGGCGGACGAGCAGTACTTC. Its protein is CASSSLRPSGRADEQYF.

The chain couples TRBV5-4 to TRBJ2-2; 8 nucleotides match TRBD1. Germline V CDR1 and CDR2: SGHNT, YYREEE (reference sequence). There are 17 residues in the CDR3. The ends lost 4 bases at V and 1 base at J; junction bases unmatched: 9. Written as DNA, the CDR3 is TGTGCCAGCAGCATTCAGGGGGCGCAAATGAACACCGGGGAGCTGTTTTTT. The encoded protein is CASSIQGAQMNTGELFF.

CDR3 sequence: CASSLQGWGTSSYEQYF. For the CDR3, the DNA is TGTGCCAGCAGTTTACAGGGATGGGGGACCAGCTCCTACGAGCAGTACTTC. The V gene is TRBV27, the J gene TRBJ2-7; D tentatively fits TRBD1 or TRBD2 (5 bases each). V lost 2 bases and J lost 0, with 17 bases in between. Germline lookup yields CDR1 MNHEY and CDR2 SMNVEV (reference sequence). This CDR3 spans 17 amino acids.

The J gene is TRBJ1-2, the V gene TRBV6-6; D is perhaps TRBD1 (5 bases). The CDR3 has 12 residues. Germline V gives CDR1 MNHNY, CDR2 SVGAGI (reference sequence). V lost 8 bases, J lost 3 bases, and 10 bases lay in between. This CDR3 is CASGGLDYGYTF. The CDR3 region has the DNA TGTGCCAGCGGGGGTTTGGACTATGGCTACACCTTC.

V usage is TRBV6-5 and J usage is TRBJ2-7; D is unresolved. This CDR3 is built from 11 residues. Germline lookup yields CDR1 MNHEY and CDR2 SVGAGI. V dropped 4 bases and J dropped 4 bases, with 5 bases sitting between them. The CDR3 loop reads CASSSDYEQYF. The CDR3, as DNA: TGTGCCAGCAGTTCTGATTACGAGCAGTACTTC.

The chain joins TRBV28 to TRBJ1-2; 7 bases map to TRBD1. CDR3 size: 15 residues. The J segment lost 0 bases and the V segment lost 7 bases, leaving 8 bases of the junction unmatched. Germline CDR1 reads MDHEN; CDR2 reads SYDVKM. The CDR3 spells CASNFGTVANYGYTF. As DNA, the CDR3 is TGTGCCAGCAACTTCGGGACAGTAGCTAACTATGGCTACACCTTC.

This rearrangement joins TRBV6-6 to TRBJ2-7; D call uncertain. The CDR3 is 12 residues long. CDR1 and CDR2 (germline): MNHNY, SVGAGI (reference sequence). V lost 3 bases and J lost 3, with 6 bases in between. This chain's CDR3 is CASSYEVYEQYF. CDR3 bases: TGTGCCAGCAGTTATGAGGTCTACGAGCAGTACTTC.

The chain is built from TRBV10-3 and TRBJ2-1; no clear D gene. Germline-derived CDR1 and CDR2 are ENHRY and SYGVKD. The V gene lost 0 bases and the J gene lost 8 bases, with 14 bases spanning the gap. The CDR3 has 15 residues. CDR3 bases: TGTGCCATCAGTGAGTCTCATGACTCATTGGATGAGCAGTTCTTC. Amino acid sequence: CAISESHDSLDEQFF.

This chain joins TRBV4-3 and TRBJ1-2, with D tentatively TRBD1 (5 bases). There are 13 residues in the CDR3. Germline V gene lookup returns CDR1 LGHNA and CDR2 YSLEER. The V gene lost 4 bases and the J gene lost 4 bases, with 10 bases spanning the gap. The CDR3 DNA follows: TGCGCCAGCAGCCTTACAGGAGCCTATGGCTACACCTTC. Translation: CASSLTGAYGYTF.

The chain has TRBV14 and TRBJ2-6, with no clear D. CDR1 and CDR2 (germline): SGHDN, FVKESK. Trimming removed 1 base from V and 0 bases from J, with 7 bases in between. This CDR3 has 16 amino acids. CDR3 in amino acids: CASSQAATSGANVLTF. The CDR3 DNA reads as TGTGCCAGCAGCCAAGCAGCTACCTCTGGGGCCAACGTCCTGACTTTC.

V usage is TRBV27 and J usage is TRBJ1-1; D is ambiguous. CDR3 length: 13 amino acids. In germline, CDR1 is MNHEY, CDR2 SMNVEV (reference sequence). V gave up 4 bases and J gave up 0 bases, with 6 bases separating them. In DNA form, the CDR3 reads TGTGCCAGCAGTTGGGATCTGAACACTGAAGCTTTCTTT. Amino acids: CASSWDLNTEAFF.

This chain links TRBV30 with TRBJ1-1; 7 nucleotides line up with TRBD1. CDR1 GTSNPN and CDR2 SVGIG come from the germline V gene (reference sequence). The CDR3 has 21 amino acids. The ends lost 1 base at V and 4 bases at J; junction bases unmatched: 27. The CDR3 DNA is TGTGCCTGGAGTGCACCTACTCTAGCCAGGGGGATTGGGAGCAGGGGCACTGAAGCTTTCTTT. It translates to CAWSAPTLARGIGSRGTEAFF.

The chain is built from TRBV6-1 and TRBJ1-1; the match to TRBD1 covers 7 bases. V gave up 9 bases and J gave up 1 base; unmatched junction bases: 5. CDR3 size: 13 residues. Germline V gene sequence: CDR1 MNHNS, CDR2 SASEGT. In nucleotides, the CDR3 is TGTGCCAGTTCCGGGACAGAGAACACTGAAGCTTTCTTT. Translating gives CASSGTENTEAFF.

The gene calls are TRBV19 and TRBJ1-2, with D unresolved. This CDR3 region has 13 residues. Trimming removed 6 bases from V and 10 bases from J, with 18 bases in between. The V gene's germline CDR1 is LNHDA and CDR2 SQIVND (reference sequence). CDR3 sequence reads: CASSLDGLLPYTF. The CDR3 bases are TGTGCCAGTAGCCTTGACGGCTTACTCCCCTACACCTTC.

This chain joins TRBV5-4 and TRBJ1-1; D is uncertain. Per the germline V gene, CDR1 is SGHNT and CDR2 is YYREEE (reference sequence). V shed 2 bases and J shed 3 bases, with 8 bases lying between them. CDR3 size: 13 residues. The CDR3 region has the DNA TGTGCCAGCAGCTTTTCGCTTTACACTGAAGCTTTCTTT. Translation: CASSFSLYTEAFF.

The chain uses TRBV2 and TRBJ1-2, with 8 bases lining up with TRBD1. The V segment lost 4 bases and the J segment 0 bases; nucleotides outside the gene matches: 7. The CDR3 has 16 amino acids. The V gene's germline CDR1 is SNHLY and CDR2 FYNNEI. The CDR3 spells CASSAPTGVSNYGYTF. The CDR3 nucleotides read TGTGCCAGCAGTGCTCCGACAGGGGTTTCTAACTATGGCTACACCTTC.

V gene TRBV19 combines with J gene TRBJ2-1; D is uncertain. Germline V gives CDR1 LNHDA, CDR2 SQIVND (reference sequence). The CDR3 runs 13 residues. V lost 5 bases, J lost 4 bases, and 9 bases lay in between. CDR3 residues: CASSPVGYNEQFF. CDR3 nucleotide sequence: TGTGCCAGTAGTCCGGTCGGGTACAATGAGCAGTTCTTC. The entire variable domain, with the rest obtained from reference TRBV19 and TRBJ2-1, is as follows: DGGITQSPKYLFRKEGQNVTLSCEQNLNHDAMYWYRQDPGQGLRLIYYSQIVNDFQKGDIAEGYSVSREKKESFPLTVTSAQKNPTAFYLCASSPVGYNEQFFGPGTRLTVL.

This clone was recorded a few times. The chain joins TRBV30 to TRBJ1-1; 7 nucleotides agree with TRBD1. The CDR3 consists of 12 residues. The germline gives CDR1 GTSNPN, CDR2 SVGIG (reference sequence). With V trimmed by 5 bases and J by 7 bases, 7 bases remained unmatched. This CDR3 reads CAWWDSFNEAFF. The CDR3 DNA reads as TGTGCCTGGTGGGACAGCTTCAATGAAGCTTTCTTT. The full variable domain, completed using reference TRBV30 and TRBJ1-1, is SQTIHQWPATLVQPVGSPLSLECTVEGTSNPNLYWYRQAAGRGLQLLFYSVGIGQISSEVPQNLSASRPQDRQFILSSKKLLLSDSGFYLCAWWDSFNEAFFGQGTRLTVV.

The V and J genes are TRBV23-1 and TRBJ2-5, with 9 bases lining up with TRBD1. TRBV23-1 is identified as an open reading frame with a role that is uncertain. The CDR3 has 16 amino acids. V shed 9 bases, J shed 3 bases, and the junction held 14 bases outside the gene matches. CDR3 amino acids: CARVKDRGRSEETQYF. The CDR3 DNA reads TGCGCCAGAGTGAAGGACAGGGGAAGATCTGAAGAGACCCAGTACTTC.

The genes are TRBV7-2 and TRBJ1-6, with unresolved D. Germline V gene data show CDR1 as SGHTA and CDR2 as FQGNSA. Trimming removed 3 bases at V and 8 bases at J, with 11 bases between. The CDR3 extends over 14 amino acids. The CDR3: CASSFRGRDSPLHF. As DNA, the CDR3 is TGTGCCAGCAGCTTTAGAGGGCGTGATTCACCCCTCCACTTT.

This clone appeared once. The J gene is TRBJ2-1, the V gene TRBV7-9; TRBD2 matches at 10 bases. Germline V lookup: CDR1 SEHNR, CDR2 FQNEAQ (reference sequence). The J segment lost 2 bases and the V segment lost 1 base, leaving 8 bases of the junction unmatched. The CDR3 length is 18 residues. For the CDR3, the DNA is TGTGCCAGCAGCTTAGACGGGCTAGCGGGGGAGGCCTACAATGAGCAGTTCTTC. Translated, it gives CASSLDGLAGEAYNEQFF.

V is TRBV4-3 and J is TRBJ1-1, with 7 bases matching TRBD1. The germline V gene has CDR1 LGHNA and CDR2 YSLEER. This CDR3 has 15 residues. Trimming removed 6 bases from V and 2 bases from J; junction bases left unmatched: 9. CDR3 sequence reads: CASRSGQKTNTEAFF. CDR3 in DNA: TGCGCCAGCAGATCGGGACAGAAAACAAACACTGAAGCTTTCTTT.

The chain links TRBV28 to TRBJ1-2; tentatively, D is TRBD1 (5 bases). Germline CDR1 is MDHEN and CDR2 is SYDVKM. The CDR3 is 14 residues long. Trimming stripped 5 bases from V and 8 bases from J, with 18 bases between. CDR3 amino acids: CASSIPRGSGGYTF. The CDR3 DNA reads TGTGCCAGCAGTATCCCTCGGGGGAGCGGGGGCTACACCTTC.

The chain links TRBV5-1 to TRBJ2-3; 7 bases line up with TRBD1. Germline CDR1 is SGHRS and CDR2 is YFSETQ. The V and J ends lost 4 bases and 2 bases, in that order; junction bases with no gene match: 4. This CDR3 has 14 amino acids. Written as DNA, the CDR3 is TGCGCCAGCAGCAAGGGACAGCCCACAGATACGCAGTATTTT. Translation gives CASSKGQPTDTQYF.